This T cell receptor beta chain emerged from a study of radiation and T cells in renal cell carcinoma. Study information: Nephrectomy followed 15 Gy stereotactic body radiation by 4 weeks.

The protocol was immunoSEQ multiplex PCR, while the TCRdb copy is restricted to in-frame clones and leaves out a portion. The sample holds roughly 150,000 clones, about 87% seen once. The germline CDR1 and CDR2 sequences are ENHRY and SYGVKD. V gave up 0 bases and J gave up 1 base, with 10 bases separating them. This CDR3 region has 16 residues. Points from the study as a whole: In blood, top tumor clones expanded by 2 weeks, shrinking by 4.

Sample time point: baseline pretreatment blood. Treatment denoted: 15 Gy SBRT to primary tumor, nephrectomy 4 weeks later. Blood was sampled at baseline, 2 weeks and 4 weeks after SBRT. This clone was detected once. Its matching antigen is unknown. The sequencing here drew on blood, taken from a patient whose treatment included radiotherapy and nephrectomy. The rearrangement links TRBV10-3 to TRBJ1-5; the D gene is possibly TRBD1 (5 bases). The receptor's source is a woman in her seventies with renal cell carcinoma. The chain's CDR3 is CAISESVGASNQPQHF. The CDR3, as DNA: TGTGCCATCAGTGAGTCGGTAGGGGCGAGCAATCAGCCCCAGCATTTT.